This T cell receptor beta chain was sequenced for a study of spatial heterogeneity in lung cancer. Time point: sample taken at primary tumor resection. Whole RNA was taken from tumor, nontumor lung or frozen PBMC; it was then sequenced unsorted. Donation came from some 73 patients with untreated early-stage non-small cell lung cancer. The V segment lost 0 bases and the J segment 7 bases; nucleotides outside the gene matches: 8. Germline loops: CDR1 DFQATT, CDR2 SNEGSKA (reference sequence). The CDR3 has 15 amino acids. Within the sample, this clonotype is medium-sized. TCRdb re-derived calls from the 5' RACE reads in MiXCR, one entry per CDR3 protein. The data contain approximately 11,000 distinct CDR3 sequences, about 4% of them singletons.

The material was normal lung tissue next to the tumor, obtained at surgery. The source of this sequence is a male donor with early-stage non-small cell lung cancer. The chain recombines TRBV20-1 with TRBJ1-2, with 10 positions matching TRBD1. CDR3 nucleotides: TGCAGTGCTAGAGATTTTAGACAGGGGGCCGGTGGCTACACCTTC. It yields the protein CSARDFRQGAGGYTF.